This T cell receptor (beta chain) emerged from a study of technical replicates of blood from a few donors. CDR3 length: 15 residues. V lost 0 bases and J 2 bases, leaving 9 bases between the germline ends. Germline-derived CDR1 and CDR2 are SGDLS and YYNGEE. This clone showed up just once. The data were produced by immunoSEQ multiplex PCR, yet TCRdb's version contains in-frame clones alone and is incomplete. The data contain 80,000 or so clones, 95% to 98% of them singletons. This clonotype was obtained from a human donor in good health. The V and J genes are TRBV9 and TRBJ2-4; maybe TRBD1 (5 bases). Sequences were obtained from T cells isolated from PBMCs. CDR3 coding DNA: TGTGCCAGCAGCGTAGTATCAGGGCCCAAAAACATTCAGTACTTC. This gives the protein CASSVVSGPKNIQYF.